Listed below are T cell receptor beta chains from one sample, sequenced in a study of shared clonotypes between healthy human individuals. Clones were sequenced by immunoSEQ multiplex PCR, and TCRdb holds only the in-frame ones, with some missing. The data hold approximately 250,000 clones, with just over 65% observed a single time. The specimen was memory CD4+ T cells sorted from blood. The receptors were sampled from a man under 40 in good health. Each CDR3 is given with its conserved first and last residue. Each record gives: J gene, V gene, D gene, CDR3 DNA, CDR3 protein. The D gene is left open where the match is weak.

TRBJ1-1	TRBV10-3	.	TGTGCCATCGCCGCCGTTCTGAACACTGAAGCTTTCTTT	CAIAAVLNTEAFF
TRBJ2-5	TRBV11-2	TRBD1	TGTGCCAGCAGCTTAGCCCGACAGGGAAGAAAAGAGACCCAGTACTTC	CASSLARQGRKETQYF
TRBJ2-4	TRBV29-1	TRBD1	TGCAGCGTTCCGACAGGGATCAAAAACATTCAGTACTTC	CSVPTGIKNIQYF
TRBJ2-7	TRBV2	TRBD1	TGTGCCAGCGCCCCGGACAGGGGCAGGACCGAGCAGTACTTC	CASAPDRGRTEQYF
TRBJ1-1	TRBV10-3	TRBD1	TGTGCCATCAAACCGGGACAGGGGAAAGAAGCTTTCTTT	CAIKPGQGKEAFF
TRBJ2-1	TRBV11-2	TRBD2	TGTGCCAGCAGCCTGGGGACTAGCGGGACGAGTGAGCAGTTCTTC	CASSLGTSGTSEQFF
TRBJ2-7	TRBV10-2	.	TGCGCCAGCAGTGTTGACTCCGGATCCTACGAGCAGTACTTC	CASSVDSGSYEQYF
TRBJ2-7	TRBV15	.	TGTGCCACCAGCAGAGATTTCGGTGCGAGCGTAGCCTCCTACGAGCAGTACTTC	CATSRDFGASVASYEQYF
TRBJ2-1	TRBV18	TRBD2	TGTGCCAGCTACCCCCTAGCGGGAGTTAACAATGAGCAGTTCTTC	CASYPLAGVNNEQFF
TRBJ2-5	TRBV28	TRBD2	TGTGCCAGCAGTCGGGAGACTAGCGGGAGGGCCCGTCCTGTTGGAAAAGAGACCCAGTACTTC	CASSRETSGRARPVGKETQYF